These T cell receptor beta chains were read from a single sample in a study of blood T cells in healthy people across ages. TCRdb redid the calling of the 5' RACE reads with MiXCR, one entry per CDR3 protein. The table lists hundreds of thousands of distinct CDR3 sequences, under 65% of them singletons. Material: blood. These receptors originate from a man in his sixties in good health. CDR3s include the opening cysteine and the closing phenylalanine or tryptophan. The D gene is left open where the match is weak. Rows give clone size only sometimes, using once, few, many, or a class for an expanded clone.

V: TRBV4-1; J: TRBJ2-1; D: .; size: .; DNA: TGCGCCAGCCTGGGGCTCAACAATGAGCAGTTCTTC; CDR3: CASLGLNNEQFF
V: TRBV4-2; J: TRBJ2-1; D: .; size: .; DNA: TGTGCCAGCAGCCAAGGCCAGAATGAGCAGTTCTTC; CDR3: CASSQGQNEQFF
V: TRBV28; J: TRBJ2-1; D: TRBD2; size: few; DNA: TGTGCCAGCAGCTCTGGGACTAGCGGGGGGGGGTCCTACAATGAGCAGTTCTTC; CDR3: CASSSGTSGGGSYNEQFF
V: TRBV5-5; J: TRBJ1-5; D: .; size: once; DNA: TGTGCCAGCAGCGGGGGGACTGACCGGGGGCCCCAGCATTTT; CDR3: CASSGGTDRGPQHF
V: TRBV4-2; J: TRBJ2-3; D: TRBD2; size: .; DNA: TGTGCCAGCAGCCAAGCGCCTAGCGGGGGGGCGTATACGCAGTATTTT; CDR3: CASSQAPSGGAYTQYF
V: TRBV5-1; J: TRBJ2-2; D: TRBD2; size: .; DNA: TGCGCCAGCAGCTTGAATAGCGGGGGGCCGGGCACCGGGGAGCTGTTTTTT; CDR3: CASSLNSGGPGTGELFF
V: TRBV5-1; J: TRBJ1-6; D: .; size: .; DNA: TGCGCCAGCAGCTTGGAGATGGCTAATTCACCCCTCCACTTT; CDR3: CASSLEMANSPLHF
V: TRBV12-3/TRBV12-4; J: TRBJ2-3; D: .; size: once; DNA: TGTGCCAGCTGCTTGGGAGATACGCAGTATTTT; CDR3: CASCLGDTQYF
V: TRBV25-1; J: TRBJ2-1; D: TRBD1; size: .; DNA: TGTGCCAGCAGTGAATATAGGGCAGGGGGCGTCAACAATGAGCAGTTCTTC; CDR3: CASSEYRAGGVNNEQFF
V: TRBV6-1; J: TRBJ2-1; D: .; size: .; DNA: TGTGCCAGCGGCCTGGACAAGAGCTCCTACAATGAGCAGTTCTTC; CDR3: CASGLDKSSYNEQFF
V: TRBV5-1; J: TRBJ2-2; D: .; size: .; DNA: TGCGCCAGCAGAACAGGTTTATCTACCGGGGAGCTGTTTTTT; CDR3: CASRTGLSTGELFF
V: TRBV20-1; J: TRBJ2-4; D: .; size: .; DNA: TGCAGTGCTAGAGATCCCCGGGCCAAAAACATTCAGTACTTC; CDR3: CSARDPRAKNIQYF
V: TRBV3-1; J: TRBJ1-1; D: .; size: few; DNA: TGTGCCAGCAGCCAAGTTCCAGAATCGGGGGCTTTCTTT; CDR3: CASSQVPESGAFF
V: TRBV29-1; J: TRBJ2-5; D: .; size: few; DNA: TGCAGCGTCGTGACAGGCTCCTCCCTGAGCCAAGAGACCCAGTACTTC; CDR3: CSVVTGSSLSQETQYF
V: TRBV20-1; J: TRBJ1-2; D: .; size: many; DNA: TGCAGTGCTATCGCCGGGACACCCGGGGTAGGTGGCTACACCTTC; CDR3: CSAIAGTPGVGGYTF
V: TRBV14; J: TRBJ1-2; D: .; size: .; DNA: TGTGCCAGCAGCCAAGACGCCACCTATGGCTACACCTTC; CDR3: CASSQDATYGYTF
V: TRBV25-1; J: TRBJ1-2; D: .; size: once; DNA: TGTGCCAGCAGTGAATCTGAAGGTGTGGGCTATGGCTACACCTTC; CDR3: CASSESEGVGYGYTF
V: TRBV6-5; J: TRBJ2-1; D: TRBD1; size: few; DNA: TGTGCCAGCAGCCAAGGGACAGGGAGGCTCAATGAGCAGTTCTTC; CDR3: CASSQGTGRLNEQFF
V: TRBV13; J: TRBJ2-7; D: .; size: few; DNA: TGTGCCAGCAGCCTAGGCTTCAACTACGAGCAGTACTTC; CDR3: CASSLGFNYEQYF
V: TRBV3-1; J: TRBJ1-1; D: .; size: .; DNA: TGTGCCAGCCGCTCTGGCACTGAAGCTTTCTTT; CDR3: CASRSGTEAFF
V: TRBV6-2/TRBV6-3; J: TRBJ2-1; D: TRBD2; size: many; DNA: TGTGCCAGCAGTAGTAGCGGGGGGTACAATGAGCAGTTCTTC; CDR3: CASSSSGGYNEQFF
V: TRBV7-8; J: TRBJ2-3; D: .; size: .; DNA: TGTGCCAGCAAAACAGGGCAGGAAGATACGCAGTATTTT; CDR3: CASKTGQEDTQYF
V: TRBV6-6; J: TRBJ1-1; D: .; size: .; DNA: TGTGCAGTCGGGCGTGAAGCTTTCTTT; CDR3: CAVGREAFF
V: TRBV7-2; J: TRBJ1-2; D: .; size: .; DNA: TGTGCCAGCAGTTCCACAGTGTCGAATAACTATGGCTACACCTTC; CDR3: CASSSTVSNNYGYTF
V: TRBV12-3/TRBV12-4; J: TRBJ2-3; D: .; size: once; DNA: TGTGCCAGCAGGGGGGGTCTCTTTATGTATACGCAGTATTTT; CDR3: CASRGGLFMYTQYF
V: TRBV6-5; J: TRBJ2-1; D: .; size: once; DNA: TGTGCCAGCAGTTACGGCGGGGAGACCTACAATGAGCAGTTCTTC; CDR3: CASSYGGETYNEQFF
V: TRBV9; J: TRBJ2-1; D: .; size: .; DNA: TGTGCCAGCAGCGTGCCCGACGGTGAGCGGTACAATGAGCAGTTCTTC; CDR3: CASSVPDGERYNEQFF
V: TRBV4-1; J: TRBJ1-5; D: .; size: .; DNA: TGCGCCAGCAGCCAAGAATGGTTACAGGGTGGGGCAATCAATCAGCCCCAGCATTTT; CDR3: CASSQEWLQGGAINQPQHF
V: TRBV12-3/TRBV12-4; J: TRBJ2-3; D: TRBD2; size: .; DNA: TGTGCCAGCAGTTTATATGGCGGGGGGCTCACAGATACGCAGTATTTT; CDR3: CASSLYGGGLTDTQYF
V: TRBV12-3/TRBV12-4; J: TRBJ2-2; D: TRBD2; size: .; DNA: TGTGCCAGCAGTTTCGGAAGCGGGGTGGCCGGGGAGCTGTTTTTT; CDR3: CASSFGSGVAGELFF
V: TRBV30; J: TRBJ2-7; D: TRBD1; size: .; DNA: TGTGCCTCCGGGACAGTGGCCTACGAGCAGTACTTC; CDR3: CASGTVAYEQYF
V: TRBV7-6; J: TRBJ2-5; D: .; size: few; DNA: TGTGCCAGCATGGGGATGGGGGAGACCCAGTACTTC; CDR3: CASMGMGETQYF
V: TRBV6-1; J: TRBJ2-7; D: .; size: .; DNA: TGTGCCAGCAGTGTAAGAACGGATGAGCAGTACTTC; CDR3: CASSVRTDEQYF